This T cell receptor (beta chain) stems from a study of resident and recirculating memory T cells in vitiligo. V was shortened by 3 bases and J by 4 bases, with 14 bases between the two germline ends. The CDR3 has 14 amino acids. From germline, CDR1 is SGHDT and CDR2 YYEEEE. TCRdb's copy holds only in-frame clones and misses some; the assay was immunoSEQ multiplex PCR. The data show about 76,000 clones, about 90% seen once. The sequencing sample was made of blood. This TCR was sampled from a male donor with vitiligo. V gene TRBV5-6 combines with J gene TRBJ2-7, with D possibly being TRBD1 (5 bases). CDR3 sequence reads: CASSSILTDYEQYF. The CDR3 nucleotides are TGTGCCAGCAGCTCAATCCTGACAGATTACGAGCAGTACTTC.